This TCR beta chain was profiled in a study of blood T cell repertoires in COVID-19. Study at large: T cells, B-cell-depleted T cells, or PBMCs provided the cDNA or gDNA that served as material.

Data came from immunoSEQ multiplex PCR; TCRdb stores just in-frame clones and leaves some out. Of under 250,000 clones detected, 75% to 90% appear once; the ten largest clones hold 27%. Germline values: CDR1 LNHDA, CDR2 SQIVND (reference sequence). Germline trimming cut 5 bases from V and 8 bases from J; bases unmatched to any gene: 7. The CDR3 is 14 residues long. The specimen was peripheral blood. This receptor was taken from a man in his forties with acute or convalescent COVID-19. The chain combines TRBV19 with TRBJ2-4; 9 nucleotides agree with TRBD1. The CDR3 here is CASSGTGGLDIQYF. The DNA of the CDR3 is TGTGCCAGTAGTGGTACAGGGGGCTTGGACATTCAGTACTTC.